Shown below are 2 T cell receptor beta chains from a single sample sequenced in a study of regulatory T cells in long-lasting Graves disease. According to the study, TCR beta libraries were built with iRepertoire HTBI primers and CDR3-region Arm-PCR. TCRdb itself ran the multiplex PCR reads through MiXCR, one entry per CDR3 protein. Of 400,000 to 500,000 distinct CDR3 sequences detected, about a sixth appear once; the ten largest clones hold 23%. Regarding time point: newly diagnosed GD, antithyroid drugs for less than 3 months. The authors made the TCR library using RNA they extracted from PBMCs. The same specimen was also included in a second study, on T cells in Graves' hyperthyroidism and ophthalmopathy.

The specimen comprised peripheral blood mononuclear cells (PBMCs), sampled at new diagnosis, from a patient treated with antithyroid drugs. Receptors were obtained from a woman under 30 with Graves disease.

This clonotype was detected a few times. This chain links TRBV3-1 with TRBJ1-3, with D hard to call. The CDR3 runs 18 residues. With 0 bases removed from V and 0 bases from J, the gap between germline ends came to 15 bases. Germline V lookup: CDR1 LGHDT, CDR2 YNNKEL (reference sequence). CDR3 nucleotides: TGTGCCAGCAGCCAAGAATCAGGCAGGAGGTACTCTGGAAACACCATATATTTT. It is translated as CASSQESGRRYSGNTIYF. Using reference TRBV3-1 and TRBJ1-3 for the parts outside the CDR3, the full variable domain is DTAVSQTPKYLVTQMGNDKSIKCEQNLGHDTMYWYKQDSKKFLKIMFSYNNKELIINETVPNRFSPKSPDKAHLNLHINSLELGDSAVYFCASSQESGRRYSGNTIYFGEGSWLTVV.

V gene TRBV6-1 combines with J gene TRBJ2-7, with a weak D call TRBD2 (5 bases). This CDR3 has 14 residues. The germline V gene has CDR1 MNHNS and CDR2 SASEGT. V lost 6 bases and J 5 bases, leaving 17 bases between the germline ends. In DNA form, the CDR3 reads TGTGCCAGCAGCCTAGAGGACGGGCGGGACGAGCAGTACTTC. This translates into CASSLEDGRDEQYF.